A single sample gave rise to the 24 T cell receptor beta chains below, sequenced in a study of cytotoxic CD8 clonotypes in ibrutinib-treated CLL. Data came from immunoSEQ multiplex PCR; TCRdb stores just in-frame clones and leaves some out. The data show about 130,000 clones, over 75% seen once. Sample: PBMCs, taken after 24 months of ibrutinib treatment. Receptors originate from a human donor with chronic lymphocytic leukemia.

The chain has TRBV20-1 and TRBJ1-1, with D unresolved. The CDR3 sequence is 11 residues long. Germline V gene lookup returns CDR1 DFQATT and CDR2 SNEGSKA (reference sequence). The V gene lost 4 bases and the J gene lost 0 bases, with 3 bases spanning the gap. DNA of the CDR3: TGCAGTGCTACTATGAACACTGAAGCTTTCTTT. It codes for CSATMNTEAFF.

Comment on this clone: Additional DNA sequences in this sample encode the identical CDR3. This sequence joins TRBV28 and TRBJ1-5; perhaps TRBD1 as D (5 bases). The V gene's germline CDR1 is MDHEN and CDR2 SYDVKM. V lost 3 bases to trimming and J lost 7 bases, with 13 bases between them. The CDR3 has 14 amino acids. The CDR3 loop reads CASSLGGGGQPQHF. The DNA of the CDR3 is TGTGCCAGCAGTTTGGGGGGTGGTGGACAGCCCCAGCATTTT.

The chain links TRBV7-3 to TRBJ2-6, with TRBD1 as a possible D gene (6 bases). This CDR3 spans 15 amino acids. V shed 5 bases and J shed 2 bases, with 10 bases lying between them. Germline CDR1 is SGHTA and CDR2 is FQGTGA. In DNA form, the CDR3 reads TGTGCCAGCAGCCCCAACAGGGCTGGGGCCAACGTCCTGACTTTC. Its protein product is CASSPNRAGANVLTF.

The V gene is TRBV4-3, the J gene TRBJ2-7, with D possibly matching TRBD1 (5 bases). The CDR3 consists of 15 residues. V lost 3 bases and J 1 base, leaving 13 bases between the germline ends. Germline-derived CDR1 and CDR2 are LGHNA and YSLEER. The CDR3 protein is CASSQLKRGSYEQYF. The CDR3 DNA sequence: TGCGCCAGCAGCCAGCTAAAAAGGGGTTCCTACGAGCAGTACTTC.

The count of this clone is one. The chain employs TRBV5-4 and TRBJ1-4, with 8 bases aligning to TRBD1. The CDR3 loop spans 14 amino acids. With 0 bases clipped from V and 7 bases from J, the junction kept 2 bases outside the gene matches. Germline CDR1 SGHNT, CDR2 YYREEE (reference sequence). CDR3 bases: TGTGCCAGCAGCTTGGACAGGGGGGGTGAAAAACTGTTTTTT. Its translation is CASSLDRGGEKLFF.

CDR3 loop: CASSLGQLSNQPQHF. In DNA, the CDR3 is TGTGCCAGCAGCCTGGGACAGCTTAGCAATCAGCCCCAGCATTTT. This chain connects TRBV7-2 to TRBJ1-5, with 7 bases fitting TRBD1. Germline assignment: CDR1 SGHTA and CDR2 FQGNSA. The V segment lost 5 bases and the J segment 0 bases; nucleotides outside the gene matches: 4. CDR3 length: 15 residues.

The chain is built from TRBV7-9 and TRBJ1-1; tentative D call: TRBD1 (6 bases). The CDR3 totals 14 residues. Germline loops: CDR1 SEHNR, CDR2 FQNEAQ (reference sequence). Trimming removed 0 bases from V and 8 bases from J, with 13 bases in between. The CDR3 protein is CASSLALWGAEAFF. The CDR3 nucleotides are TGTGCCAGCAGCTTAGCTTTATGGGGGGCGGAAGCTTTCTTT.

The rearrangement uses TRBV4-3 and TRBJ1-2, with 7 nucleotides matching TRBD1. Germline CDR1 reads LGHNA; CDR2 reads YSLEER. The CDR3 runs to 15 residues. V shed 4 bases and J 4 bases; nucleotides not matched to a gene: 9. CDR3 in amino acids: CASSPEGQRTYGYTF. Here the CDR3 DNA reads TGCGCCAGCAGCCCGGAGGGACAGCGGACCTATGGCTACACCTTC.

CDR3 loop: CASRLRDRGTEAFF. The CDR3 DNA follows: TGTGCCAGCAGACTCCGGGACAGGGGGACTGAAGCTTTCTTT. V and J are TRBV6-5 and TRBJ1-1; 11 nucleotides match TRBD1. V gave up 6 bases and J gave up 5 bases; unmatched junction bases: 5. The CDR3 totals 14 residues. Germline CDR1 MNHEY, CDR2 SVGAGI.

The chain carries TRBV7-2 and TRBJ2-3; 9 nucleotides match TRBD2. The CDR3 totals 16 residues. CDR1 is SGHTA, CDR2 FQGNSA, per germline. J lost 2 bases, V lost 6 bases, and 9 bases had no gene match. The CDR3 nucleotides read TGTGCCAGCAGGCAGGCGGGGGGGCCGGACACAGATACGCAGTATTTT. It translates to CASRQAGGPDTDTQYF.

This rearrangement joins TRBV2 to TRBJ2-6; D uncertain. V lost 2 bases to trimming and J lost 4 bases, with 9 bases between them. CDR1 and CDR2 from the germline V gene are SNHLY and FYNNEI. There are 15 residues in the CDR3. Here the CDR3 DNA reads TGTGCCAGCAGTGAATCTGGACGAGGGGCCAACGTCCTGACTTTC. The encoded protein is CASSESGRGANVLTF.

V and J are TRBV28 and TRBJ2-4; D unclear. V lost 6 bases and J lost 0, with 12 bases in between. Per the germline V gene, CDR1 is MDHEN and CDR2 is SYDVKM. The CDR3 has 15 residues. CDR3 in amino acids: CASSETAVAKNIQYF. The CDR3, as DNA: TGTGCCAGCAGCGAAACCGCAGTAGCCAAAAACATTCAGTACTTC. Combining the CDR3 with reference TRBV28 and TRBJ2-4 gives the whole variable domain DVKVTQSSRYLVKRTGEKVFLECVQDMDHENMFWYRQDPGLGLRLIYFSYDVKMKEKGDIPEGYSVSREKKERFSLILESASTNQTSMYLCASSETAVAKNIQYFGAGTRLSVL.

This clone was detected only once. This chain links TRBV28 with TRBJ2-5, with TRBD1 identical over 10 bases. With V trimmed by 6 bases and J by 2 bases, 3 bases remained unmatched. In germline, CDR1 is MDHEN, CDR2 SYDVKM. This CDR3 is built from 14 residues. CDR3 amino acids: CASSSGQGQETQYF. The CDR3 DNA is TGTGCCAGCAGCTCGGGACAGGGGCAAGAGACCCAGTACTTC. The full variable domain, with the rest looked up from reference TRBV28 and TRBJ2-5, is DVKVTQSSRYLVKRTGEKVFLECVQDMDHENMFWYRQDPGLGLRLIYFSYDVKMKEKGDIPEGYSVSREKKERFSLILESASTNQTSMYLCASSSGQGQETQYFGPGTRLLVL.

The chain couples TRBV5-1 to TRBJ1-1; 10 bases are a match to TRBD1. The CDR3 runs 15 residues. The germline V gene has CDR1 SGHRS and CDR2 YFSETQ. V lost 3 bases and J lost 3; bases outside the gene matches: 5. The CDR3 DNA is TGCGCCAGCAGCTCCCGACAGGGGGCGTACACTGAAGCTTTCTTT. Its translation: CASSSRQGAYTEAFF.

The chain has TRBV11-3 and TRBJ2-1; 11 positions match TRBD2. The germline V gene has CDR1 SGHNT and CDR2 YENEEA. The CDR3 is 17 amino acids. V shed 5 bases, J shed 0 bases, and the junction held 6 bases outside the gene matches. DNA for the CDR3: TGTGCCAGCAGCCAGGGGACTAGCGGTAGCTCCTACAATGAGCAGTTCTTC. Translated, it gives CASSQGTSGSSYNEQFF.

The chain joins TRBV21-1 to TRBJ2-7; the table's D call TRBD1 went unverified against the DNA. TRBV21-1 represents a pseudogene. The CDR3 spans 17 residues. The CDR3 coding sequence is TGTGCCAGCAGCAAACGACGTCAGGGGCTAGACTCCTACGAGCAGTACTTC. This sequence encodes CASSKRRQGLDSYEQYF.

The chain is built from TRBV4-1 and TRBJ1-6, with 7 nucleotides matching TRBD1. V dropped 4 bases and J dropped 10; count of bases not matched to a gene: 28. The CDR3 spans 21 residues. The germline gives CDR1 MGHRA, CDR2 YSYEKL. The CDR3 is CASSLARPLLLQPRGVSPLHF. CDR3 DNA sequence: TGCGCCAGCAGCCTGGCCAGGCCGCTACTCCTTCAACCCAGGGGGGTGTCACCCCTCCACTTT.

V gene TRBV1 combines with J gene TRBJ2-1; the table's D gene call, TRBD2, was not cross checked with the DNA. TRBV1 is a pseudogene. This CDR3 comprises 15 residues. CDR3: CTSSQTSCGYHEQFF. DNA of the CDR3: TGCACCAGCAGCCAGACTAGCTGTGGGTACCATGAGCAGTTCTTC.

The V gene is TRBV18, the J gene TRBJ1-1; 8 nucleotides line up with TRBD1. This CDR3 is 18 amino acids long. Germline-derived CDR1 and CDR2 are KGHSH and LQKENI. The V and J ends lost 3 bases and 8 bases, in that order; junction bases with no gene match: 20. The CDR3 protein is CASSPPMQGARVRTEAFF. The CDR3 nucleotides read TGTGCCAGCTCACCGCCCATGCAGGGGGCGCGGGTCCGGACCGAAGCTTTCTTT.

This chain links TRBV7-3 with TRBJ2-1; D uncertain. Germline V gene lookup returns CDR1 SGHTA and CDR2 FQGTGA. V was trimmed by 4 bases and J by 6 bases, leaving 4 bases between them. There are 11 residues in the CDR3. The CDR3 DNA reads as TGTGCCAGCAGCTCCCTCAATGAGCAGTTCTTC. Encoded protein: CASSSLNEQFF.

The CDR3 protein is CASSLRVVGTGELFF. The DNA for the CDR3 is TGTGCCAGCAGCTTGAGGGTGGTCGGCACCGGGGAGCTGTTTTTT. This chain connects TRBV5-6 to TRBJ2-2; D unclear. The CDR3 loop spans 15 amino acids. Trimming removed 1 base from V and 4 bases from J, with 11 bases in between. Germline lookup yields CDR1 SGHDT and CDR2 YYEEEE. Filled out from reference TRBV5-6 and TRBJ2-2, the complete variable domain reads DAGVTQSPTHLIKTRGQQVTLRCSPKSGHDTVSWYQQALGQGPQFIFQYYEEEERQRGNFPDRFSGHQFPNYSSELNVNALLLGDSALYLCASSLRVVGTGELFFGEGSRLTVL.

The genes are TRBV7-9 and TRBJ2-7; 11 bases agree with TRBD1. CDR3 size: 14 residues. Germline assignment: CDR1 SEHNR and CDR2 FQNEAQ (reference sequence). V was clipped by 5 bases and J by 6 bases; unmatched bases: 6. CDR3 residues: CASSPRTGGGEQYF. The CDR3 coding sequence is TGTGCCAGCAGCCCCCGGACAGGGGGCGGCGAGCAGTACTTC.

This clone was detected a few times. The chain joins TRBV5-6 to TRBJ2-2; D assignment may be TRBD1 or TRBD2 (6 bases each). The ends were cut back, 3 bases at V and 6 bases at J, with 9 bases in the middle. Germline V lookup: CDR1 SGHDT, CDR2 YYEEEE. The CDR3 sequence is 13 residues long. This CDR3 is CASSWRGAGELFF. CDR3 DNA sequence: TGTGCCAGCAGCTGGAGGGGGGCCGGGGAGCTGTTTTTT.

The chain has TRBV5-1 and TRBJ1-1; possibly TRBD1 for D (5 bases). CDR1 SGHRS and CDR2 YFSETQ come from the germline V gene. Trimming took off 0 bases at V and 1 base at J, with 10 bases between the two ends. The CDR3 is made up of 15 amino acids. CDR3 nucleotides: TGCGCCAGCAGCTTGGGACCAGGGAAGAACACTGAAGCTTTCTTT. The encoded protein is CASSLGPGKNTEAFF. Looking up the rest from reference TRBV5-1 and TRBJ1-1 gives the full variable domain: KAGVTQTPRYLIKTRGQQVTLSCSPISGHRSVSWYQQTPGQGLQFLFEYFSETQRNKGNFPGRFSGRQFSNSRSEMNVSTLELGDSALYLCASSLGPGKNTEAFFGQGTRLTVV.